This TCR beta chain was identified during a study of post-analysis software for immune sequencing data. Carried by the TCR beta cDNA libraries were unique molecular identifiers. TCRdb reprocessed the PCR reads via MiXCR and lists one record per CDR3 protein. The sample yields about 540,000 distinct CDR3 sequences, under 40% seen once. The TCR comes from a girl aged 2-17 years with multiple sclerosis. Specimen: blood.

This chain's CDR3 is CASSSLRGYNTEAFF. The CDR3 DNA reads TGTGCCAGCAGCTCCTTGAGGGGCTACAACACTGAAGCTTTCTTT. The chain recombines TRBV11-2 with TRBJ1-1, with D maybe TRBD1 (5 bases). V lost 4 bases and J 2 bases, leaving 14 bases between the germline ends. The germline gives CDR1 SGHAT, CDR2 FQNNGV. The CDR3 sequence is 15 residues long.